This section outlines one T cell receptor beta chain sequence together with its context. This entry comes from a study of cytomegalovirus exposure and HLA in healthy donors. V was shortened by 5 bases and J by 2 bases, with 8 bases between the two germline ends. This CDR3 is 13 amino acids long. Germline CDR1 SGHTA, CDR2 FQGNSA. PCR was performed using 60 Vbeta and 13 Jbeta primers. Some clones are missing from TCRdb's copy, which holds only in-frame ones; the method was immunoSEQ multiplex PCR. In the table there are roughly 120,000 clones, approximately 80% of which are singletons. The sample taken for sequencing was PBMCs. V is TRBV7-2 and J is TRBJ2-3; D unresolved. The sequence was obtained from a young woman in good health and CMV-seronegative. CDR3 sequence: CASSKPNTDTQYF. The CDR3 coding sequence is TGTGCCAGCAGCAAGCCCAACACAGATACGCAGTATTTT.